One sample yielded the 32 T cell receptor beta chains listed below, sequenced in a study of T cells in tumors after PD-1 blockade. The table came from immunoSEQ multiplex PCR; TCRdb's copy has only in-frame clones and leaves some out. The sample contains tens of thousands of clones, 65% to 85% of which appear only once. The sequenced sample was PBMCs, obtained before anti-PD-1 treatment. The receptors originated from a human donor with basal cell carcinoma.

The J gene is TRBJ2-5, the V gene TRBV2; TRBD1 matches 10 bases. After removal of 6 bases from V and 3 bases from J, the junction contained 4 bases not matched to a gene. This CDR3 is 14 amino acids long. CDR1 and CDR2 (germline): SNHLY, FYNNEI. The CDR3 DNA reads TGTGCCAGCAGCGAGACAGGGGGCAAAGAGACCCAGTACTTC. This sequence encodes CASSETGGKETQYF.

The V call is TRBV14, the J call TRBJ2-2; D is undetermined. Trimming took 4 bases from V and 6 from J, leaving 9 bases between them. The germline V gene encodes CDR1 SGHDN and CDR2 FVKESK. This CDR3 has 13 amino acids. The CDR3: CASSPLGPGELFF. CDR3 coding DNA: TGTGCCAGCAGCCCCCTCGGTCCCGGGGAGCTGTTTTTT.

The gene calls are TRBV21-1 and TRBJ2-1. TRBV21-1 is a listed pseudogene. The length of the CDR3 is 16 residues. In DNA form, the CDR3 reads TGTGCCACCCCGGGGGCTAGCCTGAGCTCCTACAATGAGCAGTTCTTC. It codes for CATPGASLSSYNEQFF.

The V and J genes are TRBV2 and TRBJ2-5; 9 bases agree with TRBD2. The CDR3 extends over 13 amino acids. The V gene's germline CDR1 is SNHLY and CDR2 FYNNEI. With V trimmed by 7 bases and J by 7 bases, 7 bases remained unmatched. CDR3 sequence reads: CASNAGGLGTQYF. Written as DNA, the CDR3 is TGTGCCAGCAATGCGGGGGGGCTTGGGACCCAGTACTTC.

The V and J genes are TRBV24-1 and TRBJ2-1; D is possibly TRBD1 or TRBD2 (5 bases each). Germline V gene data show CDR1 as KGHDR and CDR2 as SFDVKD. Trimming cost V 0 bases and J 7 bases, with 15 bases left between them. CDR3 length: 16 residues. This CDR3 is CATSDLGAGTANEQFF. The CDR3 region has the DNA TGTGCCACCAGTGATTTGGGGGCAGGGACGGCAAATGAGCAGTTCTTC.

V and J are TRBV6-5 and TRBJ2-1; 7 nucleotides align to TRBD1. V trimming: 8 bases; J trimming: 6 bases; junction bases outside the gene matches: 13. The germline gives CDR1 MNHEY, CDR2 SVGAGI. This CDR3 is 15 amino acids long. The CDR3 reads CASSPTRGSLNEQFF. CDR3 in DNA: TGTGCCAGCTCCCCTACCAGGGGGTCCCTCAATGAGCAGTTCTTC.

The rearrangement joins TRBV5-1 to TRBJ2-5; 7 bases agree with TRBD2. Unmatched junction bases numbered 7, after V lost 6 bases and J lost 5 bases. CDR3 length: 13 residues. Germline CDR1 SGHRS, CDR2 YFSETQ. The CDR3 sequence: CASTQTRGETQYF. CDR3 in DNA: TGCGCCAGCACCCAAACGCGGGGGGAGACCCAGTACTTC.

The chain has TRBV24-1 and TRBJ2-3; 8 positions agree with TRBD2. Unmatched junction bases numbered 2, after V lost 3 bases and J lost 1 base. In germline, CDR1 is KGHDR, CDR2 SFDVKD. The CDR3 is 15 amino acids. In DNA form, the CDR3 reads TGTGCCACCAGTGATGGAGCGGGGGGCACAGATACGCAGTATTTT. The encoded protein is CATSDGAGGTDTQYF.

The V gene is TRBV5-1, the J gene TRBJ2-1, with TRBD1 matching 7 bases. V shed 3 bases, J shed 0 bases, and the junction held 12 bases outside the gene matches. The CDR3 is 18 residues long. CDR1 is SGHRS and CDR2 is YFSETQ in the germline V gene. The CDR3 reads CASSSSSGGANSYNEQFF. The DNA of the CDR3 is TGCGCCAGCAGCTCATCCTCAGGGGGTGCCAACTCCTACAATGAGCAGTTCTTC.

This sequence joins TRBV3-1 (or the pseudogene TRBV3-2) and TRBJ2-2; unclear D gene. The V end was cut by 2 bases, the J end by 4 bases, with 8 bases between. Germline V lookup: CDR1 LGHDT, CDR2 YNNKEL (reference sequence). The length of the CDR3 is 14 residues. The CDR3 sequence: CASSQFSITGELFF. The CDR3 DNA is TGTGCCAGCAGCCAATTTTCAATCACCGGGGAGCTGTTTTTT.

On this clone itself: One junction end does not reproduce the germline sequence, and a read error may be involved. CDR3 in amino acids: CARSWGGGVTDTQYF. The CDR3 DNA reads as TGCGCCCGCAGCTGGGGCGGGGGGGTCACAGATACGCAGTATTTT. The chain uses TRBV5-1 and TRBJ2-3; 9 nucleotides line up with TRBD2. Germline V CDR1 and CDR2: SGHRS, YFSETQ. There are 15 residues in the CDR3.

The genes are TRBV5-1 and TRBJ1-1; 7 nucleotides match TRBD1. CDR1 is SGHRS, CDR2 YFSETQ, per germline. The V segment lost 4 bases and the J segment 6 bases; nucleotides outside the gene matches: 6. CDR3 size: 13 residues. Written as DNA, the CDR3 is TGCGCCAGCAGCCCTGGACAGGTTGCTGAAGCTTTCTTT. It specifies CASSPGQVAEAFF.

A note on this clone: Other DNA sequences from this sample encode an identical CDR3 as well. The CDR3, as DNA: TGTGCCAGTAGAGGGGCCCACGAGCAGTACTTC. This sequence encodes CASRGAHEQYF. V usage is TRBV19 and J usage is TRBJ2-7; tentative D call: TRBD1 (5 bases). CDR1 and CDR2 (germline): LNHDA, SQIVND (reference sequence). Trimming took 6 bases from V and 5 from J, leaving 8 bases between them. The CDR3 has 11 residues.

The chain is built from TRBV7-2 and TRBJ2-7; 10 positions match TRBD2. Trimming at V came to 2 bases and at J to 4 bases, leaving 11 bases not matched to a gene. This CDR3 has 17 amino acids. Germline assignment: CDR1 SGHTA and CDR2 FQGNSA. The CDR3 coding sequence is TGTGCCAGCAGCTTAAAGCTGTTAGCGGGGGGCGAGTACGAGCAGTACTTC. This translates into CASSLKLLAGGEYEQYF.

The chain employs TRBV6-6 and TRBJ1-5; TRBD1 is a possible D gene (6 bases). CDR1 and CDR2 from the germline V gene are MNHNY and SVGAGI (reference sequence). This CDR3 is built from 15 residues. The V and J ends lost 0 bases and 7 bases respectively, with 13 bases between them. The CDR3 nucleotides are TGTGCCAGCAGTTACTCAGGCAGGGGAGAACAGCCCCAGCATTTT. This encodes CASSYSGRGEQPQHF.

V gene TRBV5-1 combines with J gene TRBJ1-6; possibly TRBD1 for D (5 bases). Germline V gene lookup returns CDR1 SGHRS and CDR2 YFSETQ. Trimming removed 0 bases from V and 9 bases from J, with 16 bases in between. The CDR3 is 16 residues long. CDR3 DNA sequence: TGCGCCAGCAGCTTGGATAGTGGTGGGGGGGGTTCACCCCTCCACTTT. Encoded protein: CASSLDSGGGGSPLHF.

J is TRBJ2-2 and V is TRBV30, with unresolved D. This CDR3 is 14 amino acids long. Trimming left V 0 bases short and J 3 bases short, with 8 bases between. CDR1 is GTSNPN and CDR2 is SVGIG in the germline V gene (reference sequence). CDR3 amino acids: CAWSVLSDTGELFF. CDR3 coding DNA: TGTGCCTGGAGTGTACTGTCAGACACCGGGGAGCTGTTTTTT. The full variable domain, rest sourced from reference TRBV30 and TRBJ2-2, is SQTIHQWPATLVQPVGSPLSLECTVEGTSNPNLYWYRQAAGRGLQLLFYSVGIGQISSEVPQNLSASRPQDRQFILSSKKLLLSDSGFYLCAWSVLSDTGELFFGEGSRLTVL.

The chain recombines TRBV5-1 with TRBJ1-4; D unresolved. Per germline, CDR1 SGHRS and CDR2 YFSETQ. This CDR3 spans 14 amino acids. Trimming took 4 bases from V and 2 from J, leaving 9 bases between them. The CDR3 coding sequence is TGCGCCAGCAGCACGTTGAGTACTAATGAAAAACTGTTTTTT. It specifies CASSTLSTNEKLFF.

The chain links TRBV4-1 to TRBJ1-1; D is ambiguous. Germline V gene data show CDR1 as MGHRA and CDR2 as YSYEKL. V lost 0 bases, J lost 3 bases, and 5 bases lay in between. CDR3 length: 13 residues. The CDR3 region is CASSQDSYTEAFF. The DNA of the CDR3 is TGCGCCAGCAGCCAAGATAGTTACACTGAAGCTTTCTTT.

This chain uses TRBV11-1 with TRBJ2-7; 11 positions match TRBD2. The CDR3 length is 16 residues. Trimming cost V 0 bases and J 6 bases; bases outside gene matches: 7. Germline V CDR1 and CDR2: SGHAT, FQDESV (reference sequence). CDR3 DNA: TGTGCCAGCAGCTTAGCCGCAGGGCTAGCGGGGGGCGAGCAGTACTTC. It specifies CASSLAAGLAGGEQYF.

V is TRBV5-1 and J is TRBJ1-4, with D uncertain. The germline V gene has CDR1 SGHRS and CDR2 YFSETQ. This CDR3 is 11 amino acids long. Deletions cut 5 bases from V and 4 bases from J, with 3 bases between. CDR3 loop: CASRSNEKLFF. The CDR3 bases are TGCGCCAGCAGGAGTAATGAAAAACTGTTTTTT.

The chain has TRBV7-2 and TRBJ1-6, with D possibly being TRBD1 (5 bases). Germline CDR1 is SGHTA and CDR2 is FQGNSA. Trimming removed 5 bases at V and 6 bases at J, with 23 bases between. CDR3 length equals 18 residues. CDR3 bases: TGTGCCAGCAGCCCCTTTGGGGTACGGGACGGACGTAATTCACCCCTCCACTTT. Translated: CASSPFGVRDGRNSPLHF.

The J gene is TRBJ2-7, the V gene TRBV11-3; TRBD1 matches at 10 bases. The germline CDR1 and CDR2 sequences are SGHNT and YENEEA. The J segment lost 9 bases and the V segment lost 5 bases, leaving 7 bases of the junction unmatched. This CDR3 has 13 residues. The CDR3 here is CASSPRQGAGQYF. The CDR3 coding sequence is TGTGCCAGCAGCCCACGACAGGGGGCTGGGCAGTACTTC.

This chain links TRBV7-2 with TRBJ2-7; 11 bases align to TRBD1. The germline CDR1 and CDR2 sequences are SGHTA and FQGNSA. The V and J ends lost 0 bases and 4 bases, in that order; junction bases with no gene match: 5. This CDR3 region has 16 residues. CDR3 region: CASSLAGTGGRYEQYF. Here the CDR3 DNA reads TGTGCCAGCAGCTTAGCCGGGACAGGGGGTCGGTACGAGCAGTACTTC.

The J gene is TRBJ2-5, the V gene TRBV7-8, with unresolved D. CDR1 and CDR2 (germline): SGHVS, FQNEAQ. CDR3 length: 13 residues. The V end was cut by 0 bases, the J end by 5 bases, with 7 bases between. CDR3 amino acids: CASSLAVVETQYF. Written as DNA, the CDR3 is TGTGCCAGCAGCTTAGCGGTCGTGGAGACCCAGTACTTC.

The V call is TRBV28, the J call TRBJ2-3; possibly TRBD2 for D (6 bases). Germline lookup yields CDR1 MDHEN and CDR2 SYDVKM. This CDR3 is 16 amino acids long. Trimming removed 4 bases from V and 1 base from J, with 15 bases in between. The CDR3 loop is CASSSRAGTGTDTQYF. The DNA of the CDR3 is TGTGCCAGCAGTTCGCGCGCCGGGACTGGCACAGATACGCAGTATTTT.

This rearrangement joins TRBV5-5 to TRBJ2-1, with D unclear. V was cut by 0 bases and J by 2 bases, with 9 bases left in between. This CDR3 has 15 residues. Germline CDR1 SGHKS, CDR2 YYEKEE (reference sequence). This chain's CDR3 is CASSLGQSPYNEQFF. DNA for the CDR3: TGTGCCAGCAGCTTGGGGCAGTCCCCCTACAATGAGCAGTTCTTC.

The genes are TRBV28 and TRBJ1-2, with TRBD1 matching 9 bases. Trimming took 5 bases from V and 4 from J; bases not matched to a gene: 8. Germline assignment: CDR1 MDHEN and CDR2 SYDVKM. There are 15 residues in the CDR3. The CDR3 sequence: CASSPQGARGYGYTF. The CDR3 DNA reads TGTGCCAGCAGTCCACAGGGGGCGCGTGGCTATGGCTACACCTTC.

The chain links TRBV2 to TRBJ1-1; D might be TRBD1 (6 bases). Trimming pared 6 bases from V and 7 bases from J, leaving 15 bases between. Germline V gene sequence: CDR1 SNHLY, CDR2 FYNNEI. This CDR3 is built from 13 residues. In DNA form, the CDR3 reads TGTGCCAGCAGCGGACAGAGACAGAATGAAGCTTTCTTT. Its protein is CASSGQRQNEAFF.

The rearrangement joins TRBV23-1 to TRBJ2-3; TRBD1 matches at 7 bases. TRBV23-1 is recorded as an ORF, its role being uncertain. The CDR3 totals 11 residues. The ends lost 6 bases at V and 14 bases at J; junction bases unmatched: 8. CDR3 nucleotides: TGCGCCAGCAGCCTCAGACAGGGTACGTATTTT. This codes for CASSLRQGTYF.

About this clone itself: One junction end disagrees with the germline gene, perhaps due to a read error. V is TRBV5-1 and J is TRBJ1-4, with TRBD1 matching 9 bases. The CDR3 runs 14 residues. Looked up from germline, CDR1 is SGHRS and CDR2 is YFSETQ. The DNA for the CDR3 is TGCGCCAGCAGATTGGGACAGGGTAATGAAAAACTGTTTTTT. Its translation: CASRLGQGNEKLFF.

This clone showed up just a few times. The chain links TRBV27 to TRBJ1-2, with TRBD1 matching 7 bases. The CDR3 contains 13 residues. The ends lost 5 bases at V and 7 bases at J; junction bases unmatched: 7. The germline gives CDR1 MNHEY, CDR2 SMNVEV (reference sequence). The CDR3 region is CASSNRGGGGYTF. The CDR3 DNA reads TGTGCCAGCAGTAACAGGGGCGGAGGTGGCTACACCTTC.